This T cell receptor beta chain appears in the sequencing data of a study of blood T cell repertoires in COVID-19. Study-wide background: PBMCs, B-cell-depleted T cells, or T cells provided the cDNA or gDNA that made up the material.

Germline values: CDR1 WNHNN, CDR2 SYGVQD (reference sequence). Trimming removed 4 bases from V and 4 bases from J; junction bases left unmatched: 11. The CDR3 runs to 16 residues. The table came from immunoSEQ multiplex PCR; TCRdb's copy has only in-frame clones and leaves some out. This table has some 200,000 clones, 80% to 85% appearing once. This receptor was obtained from a human donor with acute or convalescent COVID-19. The donor label of this sample is uncertain. The chain uses TRBV10-1 and TRBJ1-2, with TRBD1 identical over 8 bases. The material sequenced was peripheral blood. The CDR3 sequence is CASSGTGPRFPYGYTF. DNA of the CDR3: TGCGCCAGCAGTGGGACAGGGCCCCGGTTCCCCTATGGCTACACCTTC.